A single sample gave rise to the 26 T cell receptor beta chains below, sequenced in a study of cytomegalovirus exposure and HLA in healthy donors. 13 Jbeta primers and 60 Vbeta primers were used for the PCR. The protocol was immunoSEQ multiplex PCR, while the TCRdb copy is restricted to in-frame clones and leaves out a portion. The table lists some 110,000 clones, about 9.4% of them singletons. Sequencing was done on a sample of PBMCs. These receptors were taken from a man aged 40-49 years in good health and CMV-seropositive.

In DNA, the CDR3 is TGTGCCAGCAGCAAAGGTCCAAAAGAGACCCAGTACTTC. Protein product: CASSKGPKETQYF. V and J are TRBV21-1 and TRBJ2-5; no check of the table's D call, TRBD1, against the DNA was made. TRBV21-1 is described as a pseudogene. CDR3 length: 13 amino acids.

CDR3 bases: TGTGCCAGCAGCGCCGGAGGCTCTGGCTACACCTTC. It translates to CASSAGGSGYTF. The chain links TRBV6-6 to TRBJ1-2; no definite D call. Trimming shortened V by 6 bases and J by 7 bases, and 12 bases separated the two germline ends. CDR3 size: 12 residues. Germline loops: CDR1 MNHNY, CDR2 SVGAGI (reference sequence).

This clone was seen a few times. This chain joins TRBV7-6 and TRBJ2-7; TRBD2 agrees at 11 bases. V lost 5 bases and J lost 4; bases outside the gene matches: 10. Germline V gene data show CDR1 as SGHVS and CDR2 as FNYEAQ. CDR3 length equals 16 residues. CDR3 residues: CASSVLAGDPFYEQYF. For the CDR3, the DNA is TGTGCCAGCAGCGTACTAGCGGGAGACCCGTTTTACGAGCAGTACTTC. Combining the CDR3 with reference TRBV7-6 and TRBJ2-7 gives the whole variable domain GAGVSQSPRYKVTKRGQDVALRCDPISGHVSLYWYRQALGQGPEFLTYFNYEAQQDKSGLPNDRFSAERPEGSISTLTIQRTEQRDSAMYRCASSVLAGDPFYEQYFGPGTRLTVT.

The V gene is TRBV18, the J gene TRBJ2-7, with D possibly TRBD2 on 6 matching bases. The V gene lost 0 bases and the J gene lost 4 bases, with 13 bases spanning the gap. The germline V gene has CDR1 KGHSH and CDR2 LQKENI. The CDR3 totals 15 residues. The CDR3 region is CASSPPSGESYEQYF. The CDR3 DNA sequence: TGTGCCAGCTCACCACCGTCGGGGGAATCGTACGAGCAGTACTTC. The full variable domain, its missing parts supplied by reference TRBV18 and TRBJ2-7, is NAGVMQNPRHLVRRRGQEARLRCSPMKGHSHVYWYRQLPEEGLKFMVYLQKENIIDESGMPKERFSAEFPKEGPSILRIQQVVRGDSAAYFCASSPPSGESYEQYFGPGTRLTVT.

This clone was detected only a few times. The chain is built from TRBV7-9 and TRBJ2-3; 8 nucleotides match TRBD1. Germline V gives CDR1 SEHNR, CDR2 FQNEAQ (reference sequence). The CDR3 runs to 15 residues. The J segment lost 4 bases and the V segment lost 5 bases, leaving 8 bases of the junction unmatched. In nucleotides, the CDR3 is TGTGCCAGCAGCACGGACAGGGTCGAGGCAGATACGCAGTATTTT. Protein sequence: CASSTDRVEADTQYF.

There are a few counts of this clone. This sequence joins TRBV11-3 and TRBJ2-1; 8 bases line up with TRBD1. The J segment lost 8 bases and the V segment lost 5 bases, leaving 11 bases of the junction unmatched. The length of the CDR3 is 15 residues. Germline CDR1 SGHNT, CDR2 YENEEA. CDR3 residues: CASSPTRTGWDEQFF. Written as DNA, the CDR3 is TGTGCCAGCAGCCCCACCAGGACAGGGTGGGATGAGCAGTTCTTC.

This clone has just a few counts. At one boundary the junction diverges from the germline segment, which might be a read error. The CDR3 reads CASNQVSGGRNTGELFF. The CDR3 nucleotides read TGCGCCAGCAACCAAGTGAGCGGAGGGAGGAACACCGGGGAGCTGTTTTTT. This chain connects TRBV4-1 to TRBJ2-2, with D perhaps matching TRBD2 (6 bases). The V gene's germline CDR1 is MGHRA and CDR2 YSYEKL. The CDR3 loop spans 17 amino acids.

The V and J genes are TRBV30 and TRBJ2-7; perhaps TRBD2 as D (6 bases). Trimming shortened V by 2 bases and J by 4 bases, and 15 bases separated the two germline ends. CDR3 length: 14 amino acids. Germline CDR1 is GTSNPN and CDR2 is SVGIG (reference sequence). This CDR3 reads CAWSLGERVYEQYF. The DNA for the CDR3 is TGTGCCTGGAGTCTGGGGGAGCGGGTGTACGAGCAGTACTTC.

This chain links TRBV2 with TRBJ1-1; no clear D. Germline V gene sequence: CDR1 SNHLY, CDR2 FYNNEI. Trimming took off 7 bases at V and 8 bases at J, with 14 bases between the two ends. The CDR3 has 12 amino acids. CDR3 residues: CASTEVVLEAFF. The CDR3 DNA sequence: TGTGCCAGCACCGAGGTCGTACTAGAAGCTTTCTTT.

This clone was counted only a few times. V and J are TRBV27 and TRBJ2-7; D call uncertain. Trimming stripped 8 bases from V and 3 bases from J, with 14 bases between. Germline lookup yields CDR1 MNHEY and CDR2 SMNVEV (reference sequence). There are 13 residues in the CDR3. Here the CDR3 reads CASGDLSVYEQYF. The CDR3 DNA reads TGTGCCAGCGGCGACTTAAGTGTCTACGAGCAGTACTTC.

The sample holds one count of this clone. V gene TRBV28 combines with J gene TRBJ2-1; possibly TRBD2 for D (6 bases). CDR1 MDHEN and CDR2 SYDVKM come from the germline V gene. CDR3 size: 14 residues. Between the trimmed V and J ends, which lost 3 bases and 7 bases, there was a span of 13 bases. The DNA for the CDR3 is TGTGCCAGCAGTTTCCATGCAGGGAGGAATGAGCAGTTCTTC. Protein sequence: CASSFHAGRNEQFF.

This clone was found a few times. The CDR3 loop is CASSSYRGPRYEQYF. As DNA, the CDR3 is TGCGCCAGCAGCTCCTACAGGGGACCCCGATACGAGCAGTACTTC. The J gene is TRBJ2-7, the V gene TRBV5-1; 7 nucleotides match TRBD1. Per the germline V gene, CDR1 is SGHRS and CDR2 is YFSETQ. The CDR3 has 15 residues. Unmatched junction bases numbered 10, after V lost 3 bases and J lost 4 bases.

The table lists this clone with many counts. J is TRBJ2-4 and V is TRBV6-5; 7 bases line up with TRBD2. This CDR3 is 15 amino acids long. V was clipped by 2 bases and J by 4 bases; unmatched bases: 5. Germline V CDR1 and CDR2: MNHEY, SVGAGI. This CDR3 reads CASSYASGIKNIQYF. The CDR3 DNA follows: TGTGCCAGCAGTTACGCAAGCGGGATTAAAAACATTCAGTACTTC.

V gene TRBV2 combines with J gene TRBJ2-5; possible D gene TRBD1, 8 bases. This CDR3 spans 14 amino acids. V was clipped by 6 bases and J by 6 bases, with 17 bases between them. The germline V gene has CDR1 SNHLY and CDR2 FYNNEI. The CDR3 is CASRSTGGVQTQYF. CDR3 bases: TGTGCCAGCAGGTCCACAGGGGGGGTCCAGACCCAGTACTTC.

This clone was seen at least ten times. V and J are TRBV5-1 and TRBJ2-3; possible D gene TRBD2, 6 bases. The CDR3 totals 18 residues. The V gene's germline CDR1 is SGHRS and CDR2 YFSETQ. Trimming took off 3 bases at V and 4 bases at J, with 24 bases between the two ends. CDR3 protein: CASSSGSLGTGAPDTQYF. The CDR3 DNA follows: TGCGCCAGCAGCTCCGGATCCCTTGGGACGGGAGCCCCAGATACGCAGTATTTT. The full variable domain, its missing parts supplied by reference TRBV5-1 and TRBJ2-3, is KAGVTQTPRYLIKTRGQQVTLSCSPISGHRSVSWYQQTPGQGLQFLFEYFSETQRNKGNFPGRFSGRQFSNSRSEMNVSTLELGDSALYLCASSSGSLGTGAPDTQYFGPGTRLTVL.

This chain uses TRBV11-2 with TRBJ2-4; TRBD1 aligns across 10 bases. This CDR3 is built from 17 residues. The ends lost 1 base at V and 8 bases at J; junction bases unmatched: 11. Germline CDR1 SGHAT, CDR2 FQNNGV. The CDR3 bases are TGTGCCAGCAGCTTAGGTGTTGGGACAGGGGTTACGGACATTCAGTACTTC. It is translated as CASSLGVGTGVTDIQYF.

V gene TRBV5-1 combines with J gene TRBJ2-1; 7 nucleotides line up with TRBD2. Trimming took 0 bases from V and 4 from J; bases not matched to a gene: 4. CDR1 is SGHRS and CDR2 is YFSETQ in the germline V gene. This CDR3 region has 15 residues. CDR3 residues: CASSLGGGPYNEQFF. CDR3 sequence (DNA): TGCGCCAGCAGCTTGGGGGGAGGGCCATACAATGAGCAGTTCTTC.

As to this clone: Other DNA sequences of this sample code for an identical CDR3. The chain combines TRBV28 with TRBJ1-4, with 7 bases matching TRBD1. The germline gives CDR1 MDHEN, CDR2 SYDVKM. V lost 10 bases to trimming and J lost 6 bases; unmatched junction nucleotides: 11. This CDR3 is built from 14 residues. The CDR3 DNA is TGTGCCACAGCCGAATCAGGGGGTTATGAAAAACTGTTTTTT. It encodes CATAESGGYEKLFF.

This clone has just a few counts. This sequence joins TRBV9 and TRBJ2-5; perhaps TRBD2 as D (6 bases). Germline loops: CDR1 SGDLS, CDR2 YYNGEE. This CDR3 comprises 13 residues. Between the trimmed V and J ends, which lost 6 bases and 4 bases, there was a span of 13 bases. The CDR3 region is CASTGGDAETQYF. The DNA for the CDR3 is TGTGCCAGCACCGGAGGGGACGCAGAGACCCAGTACTTC.

The rearrangement links TRBV10-3 to TRBJ1-5, with D perhaps matching TRBD1 (5 bases). Trimming took off 0 bases at V and 5 bases at J, with 5 bases between the two ends. Germline CDR1 ENHRY, CDR2 SYGVKD. The CDR3 has 13 amino acids. Written as DNA, the CDR3 is TGTGCCATCAGTGAGTCGACAGATCAGCCCCAGCATTTT. Its translation is CAISESTDQPQHF.

The genes are TRBV27 and TRBJ2-1, with 8 bases that match TRBD1. Trimming cost V 10 bases and J 5 bases; bases outside gene matches: 10. This CDR3 region has 14 residues. The V gene's germline CDR1 is MNHEY and CDR2 SMNVEV (reference sequence). The CDR3 nucleotides are TGTGCCATCCGTAGGGACAGGCGAGACAATGAGCAGTTCTTC. Its translation is CAIRRDRRDNEQFF.

V usage is TRBV21-1 and J usage is TRBJ2-7; TRBD1 is taken as the D call from the table, unchecked against the DNA. TRBV21-1 is deemed a pseudogene. The CDR3 extends over 15 amino acids. The CDR3, as DNA: TGTGCCAGCAGCGAATGGACAAGGCTGTCCTACGAGCAGTACTTC. This codes for CASSEWTRLSYEQYF.

The chain couples TRBV9 to TRBJ1-1, with D uncertain. The V end lost 4 bases, the J end lost 1 base, and 8 bases lay between the germline ends. CDR1 is SGDLS and CDR2 is YYNGEE in the germline V gene. This CDR3 is 13 amino acids long. The CDR3 sequence: CASSLSGNTEAFF. For the CDR3, the DNA is TGTGCCAGCAGCCTTAGTGGGAACACTGAAGCTTTCTTT.

The V and J genes are TRBV30 and TRBJ1-5, with TRBD1 matching over 12 bases. The CDR3 totals 15 residues. V dropped 2 bases and J dropped 7; count of bases not matched to a gene: 6. Looked up from germline, CDR1 is GTSNPN and CDR2 is SVGIG (reference sequence). Written as DNA, the CDR3 is TGTGCCTGGAGTCGGGGGACAGGGGGCTTGCAGCCCCAGCATTTT. Protein product: CAWSRGTGGLQPQHF.

This clone was detected only a few times. The CDR3 DNA reads TGTGCCAGCAGCGACCCCCTTAGGGGTGGCACCGGGGAGCTGTTTTTT. This codes for CASSDPLRGGTGELFF. The V and J genes are TRBV5-6 and TRBJ2-2; TRBD1 is a possible D gene (5 bases). The length of the CDR3 is 16 residues. Germline CDR1 and CDR2: SGHDT and YYEEEE. Trimming took 4 bases from V and 4 from J, leaving 17 bases between them.

V gene TRBV7-8 combines with J gene TRBJ2-7, with 14 bases fitting TRBD2. The germline CDR1 and CDR2 sequences are SGHVS and FQNEAQ. V dropped 7 bases and J dropped 6; count of bases not matched to a gene: 5. The CDR3 has 14 residues. The DNA for the CDR3 is TGTGCCAGCAAAGGACTAGCGGGAGGCCCCGAGCAGTACTTC. Protein: CASKGLAGGPEQYF.